This TCR beta chain comes out of a study of blood T cell repertoires in COVID-19. Study information: Samples came from the United States, Italy and Spain, spanning acute and convalescent COVID-19. In each case, the material was cDNA or gDNA derived from T cells, B-cell-depleted T cells, or PBMCs.

Methods used by the authors: Reference gene primers were amplified, and this amplification served to estimate nucleated cell counts. The table came from immunoSEQ multiplex PCR; TCRdb's copy has only in-frame clones and leaves some out. The V and J calls and clone size were taken over from that table, and D and trimming were inferred from the DNA. The sample lists approximately 150,000 clones, more than 80% occurring once. This CDR3 region has 15 residues. The junction had 9 bases not matched to a gene; V was cut back by 0 bases and J by 8 bases. The germline V gene encodes CDR1 SGHAT and CDR2 FQNNGV.

The sample consisted of peripheral blood. This TCR was sampled from a human donor in a cohort sampled during active COVID-19. The chain links TRBV11-2 to TRBJ1-2, with TRBD1 matching 7 bases. CDR3 in DNA: TGTGCCAGCAGCTTAGAAGGGCCAGGGGGATGGGGCTACACCTTC. This translates into CASSLEGPGGWGYTF.